This T cell receptor (beta chain) was sequenced for a study of blood T cell repertoires in COVID-19. Study in general: The origin of the acute and convalescent COVID-19 samples was the United States, Italy and Spain.

Original analysis: Scientists estimated how many nucleated cells there were by amplifying reference gene primers. This table comes from immunoSEQ multiplex PCR, and its TCRdb copy is limited to in-frame clones, with some not included. Clone size and the V and J calls come from that table; the DNA yielded D and trimming. In the table there are more than 95,000 clones, approximately 80% of which are singletons. Sequencing was done on a sample of peripheral blood. The TCR was taken from a man in his 60s with acute or convalescent COVID-19.

CDR3 in DNA: TGTGCCAGCACCGGAGGGCTAGCCAAAAACATTCAGTACTTC. Amino acid sequence: CASTGGLAKNIQYF. The chain employs TRBV7-9 and TRBJ2-4; possibly TRBD2 for D (6 bases). Germline V gives CDR1 SEHNR, CDR2 FQNEAQ (reference sequence). This CDR3 region has 14 residues. Trimming pared 7 bases from V and 0 bases from J, leaving 10 bases between.